Listed below are T cell receptor beta chains from one sample, sequenced in a study of T cells after yellow fever vaccination. TCRdb independently ran MiXCR on the 5' RACE reads; one entry per CDR3 protein. The table records 350,000 to 450,000 distinct CDR3 sequences, around 6.5% of them present only once. The source material was PBMCs, sampled 5 days after the yellow fever booster vaccination. The receptors stem from a man under 40 who received the YFV17D yellow fever vaccine. The CDR3 runs from the conserved cysteine through the conserved F or W. A D gene is named only where the DNA matches it firmly. The size of a clone is reported for some rows only, either as once, few or many, or as a class for expanded clones.

clone_size d_call j_call v_call cdr3_aa cdr3_nt
- TRBD1 TRBJ1-1 TRBV20-1 CSDRGINTEAFF TGCAGTGACAGGGGCATAAACACTGAAGCTTTCTTT
- - TRBJ2-3 TRBV12-3/TRBV12-4 CASSWAESTDTQYF TGTGCCAGCAGTTGGGCGGAAAGCACAGATACGCAGTATTTT
- - TRBJ2-5 TRBV5-1 CASSLVDYQETQYF TGCGCCAGCAGCTTGGTGGACTACCAAGAGACCCAGTACTTC
many - TRBJ2-2 TRBV28 CASSLGNWNTGELFF TGTGCCAGCAGTTTGGGAAATTGGAACACCGGGGAGCTGTTTTTT
few TRBD2 TRBJ2-1 TRBV20-1 CSARDQGTNLQARFF TGCAGTGCTAGAGATCAAGGGACTAATCTCCAGGCTCGGTTCTTC
- - TRBJ2-7 TRBV28 CASSLQGKGAYEQYF TGTGCCAGCAGTTTACAGGGGAAGGGCGCCTACGAGCAGTACTTC
many - TRBJ2-1 TRBV5-1 CASGLASSSYNEQFF TGCGCCAGCGGTCTGGCGTCGAGCTCCTACAATGAGCAGTTCTTC
few - TRBJ1-5 TRBV6-1 CASSVRVNQPQHF TGTGCCAGCAGTGTCAGGGTGAATCAGCCCCAGCATTTT
few - TRBJ2-5 TRBV11-3 CASSLGMSKTQYF TGTGCCAGCAGCTTGGGGATGAGTAAGACCCAGTACTTC
few TRBD2 TRBJ2-3 TRBV30 CAWSVRRRTSGMVDTQYF TGTGCCTGGAGTGTACGAAGGAGGACTAGCGGCATGGTAGATACGCAGTATTTT
few - TRBJ1-4 TRBV29-1 CSVATSAEKLFF TGCAGCGTTGCTACCAGCGCTGAAAAACTGTTTTTT
few TRBD2 TRBJ2-1 TRBV19 CASRKRGPYNEQFF TGTGCCAGTAGGAAGCGGGGGCCCTACAATGAGCAGTTCTTC
many TRBD1 TRBJ2-5 TRBV29-1 CSVVTGEETQYF TGCAGCGTTGTCACAGGGGAAGAGACCCAGTACTTC
many TRBD1 TRBJ2-7 TRBV20-1 CSATGDGYYEQYF TGCAGTGCCACAGGGGACGGTTACTACGAGCAGTACTTC
- - TRBJ2-7 TRBV6-2/TRBV6-3 CASSYASAIYEQYF TGTGCCAGCAGTTATGCTAGCGCCATCTACGAGCAGTACTTC
- - TRBJ2-1 TRBV6-1 CASRRGSFYNEQFF TGTGCCAGCAGGAGAGGGTCCTTCTACAATGAGCAGTTCTTC
many - TRBJ2-1 TRBV30 CAWGFNEQFF TGTGCCTGGGGTTTCAATGAGCAGTTCTTC